The 15 T cell receptor beta chains given below trace back to one sample, sequenced in a study of shared clonotypes between healthy human individuals. This table comes from immunoSEQ multiplex PCR, and its TCRdb copy is limited to in-frame clones, with some not included. The sample comprises around 2.3 million clones, around 95% of which are singletons, and roughly 0.13% rests with the top ten. Material: naive CD4+ T cells sorted from blood. Subset indicated: CD45RA+ positively selected. The receptors were gathered from a man aged 18 to 29 in good health.

Only one count was recorded for this clone. The gene calls are TRBV4-3 and TRBJ2-2, with 10 nucleotides matching TRBD2. Losses at the gene ends were 3 bases for V and 5 bases for J; bases not matched to a gene: 6. This CDR3 has 16 amino acids. CDR1 is LGHNA and CDR2 is YSLEER in the germline V gene. This CDR3 reads CASSQALAGGTGELFF. The DNA for the CDR3 is TGCGCCAGCAGCCAGGCCTTAGCGGGAGGTACCGGGGAGCTGTTTTTT.

In regard to this clone: Other DNA sequences in this sample translate to the same CDR3. J is TRBJ1-1 and V is TRBV10-3; D gene uncertain. V was clipped by 3 bases and J by 0 bases, with 5 bases between them. The CDR3 runs 13 residues. Germline V gene lookup returns CDR1 ENHRY and CDR2 SYGVKD. The CDR3 coding sequence is TGTGCCATCAGTGATGGCTTGAACACTGAAGCTTTCTTT. Translating gives CAISDGLNTEAFF.

The chain employs TRBV7-9 and TRBJ1-2; 9 bases are a match to TRBD1. Germline V lookup: CDR1 SEHNR, CDR2 FQNEAQ (reference sequence). The CDR3 extends over 15 amino acids. V lost 5 bases, J lost 8 bases, and 12 bases stayed unmatched. The CDR3 DNA is TGTGCCAGCAGCCGAGGGGACAGGGTTTACGAAGGCTACACCTTC. Residues: CASSRGDRVYEGYTF.

The J gene is TRBJ1-2, the V gene TRBV5-4; 7 positions match TRBD1. The junction had 7 bases not matched to a gene; V was cut back by 3 bases and J by 2 bases. Germline-derived CDR1 and CDR2 are SGHNT and YYREEE (reference sequence). The CDR3 spans 15 residues. The CDR3: CASSSAGQANYGYTF. The CDR3 nucleotides read TGTGCCAGCAGCTCAGCCGGACAGGCCAACTATGGCTACACCTTC.

In regard to this clone: Other DNA sequences from this sample encode an identical CDR3 as well. The chain joins TRBV28 to TRBJ2-3, with D uncertain. The CDR3 has 12 residues. Germline values: CDR1 MDHEN, CDR2 SYDVKM. The V end lost 2 bases, the J end lost 6 bases, and 6 bases lay between the germline ends. In DNA, the CDR3 is TGTGCCAGCAGTTTAACCGGGGATACGCAGTATTTT. Translation gives CASSLTGDTQYF.

Comments on this clone: One end of the junction varies from germline; a read error may be responsible. The V gene is TRBV25-1, the J gene TRBJ1-4, with D perhaps TRBD1 (5 bases). There are 12 residues in the CDR3. Looked up from germline, CDR1 is MGHDK and CDR2 is SYGVNS. In DNA, the CDR3 is TGTGCCAGCAGTGAGTCGGATACGGGACGGCTTTTT. Its protein product is CASSESDTGRLF.

CDR3 in amino acids: CASSLAEFLEQFF. Here the CDR3 DNA reads TGCGCCAGCAGCTTGGCCGAGTTTCTCGAGCAGTTCTTC. The chain uses TRBV5-1 and TRBJ2-1; D not certain. With 0 bases removed from V and 10 bases from J, the gap between germline ends came to 11 bases. The germline CDR1 and CDR2 sequences are SGHRS and YFSETQ. This CDR3 has 13 residues.

In the case of this clone: The sample contains more than one DNA sequence encoding this CDR3. This chain joins TRBV7-2 and TRBJ2-7, with a possible D match to TRBD2 (7 bases). Deletions cut 5 bases from V and 3 bases from J, with 17 bases between. CDR3 length: 15 residues. Germline loops: CDR1 SGHTA, CDR2 FQGNSA. The chain's CDR3 is CASSPEGGGVYEQYF. The CDR3 coding sequence is TGTGCCAGCAGCCCCGAGGGGGGAGGGGTCTACGAGCAGTACTTC.

This chain uses TRBV4-3 with TRBJ2-2; 12 bases line up with TRBD2. Germline loops: CDR1 LGHNA, CDR2 YSLEER. The CDR3 is made up of 22 amino acids. J was trimmed by 5 bases and V by 0 bases; bases with no gene match: 19. The CDR3 nucleotides are TGCGCCAGCAGCCAAGATTGGTACCCTAGCGGGAGGGCCCTGGGTTTGACCGGGGAGCTGTTTTTT. Its translation is CASSQDWYPSGRALGLTGELFF.

CDR3 bases: TGTGCCAGCAGCCAAGGTCTTGGGACAGTGTCTGAGACCCAGTACTTC. It is translated as CASSQGLGTVSETQYF. The genes are TRBV9 and TRBJ2-5, with 7 nucleotides matching TRBD1. Germline V gene sequence: CDR1 SGDLS, CDR2 YYNGEE. The V segment lost 4 bases and the J segment 5 bases; nucleotides outside the gene matches: 14. This CDR3 region has 16 residues.

This chain links TRBV9 with TRBJ1-2; D unclear. Trimming cost V 0 bases and J 4 bases, with 10 bases left between them. CDR1 and CDR2 from the germline V gene are SGDLS and YYNGEE. The CDR3 length is 14 residues. The chain's CDR3 is CASSVESGIYGYTF. CDR3 nucleotides: TGTGCCAGCAGCGTAGAATCCGGTATCTATGGCTACACCTTC.

V gene TRBV2 combines with J gene TRBJ1-2; TRBD1 might be the D (6 bases). This CDR3 has 11 amino acids. V dropped 7 bases and J dropped 7 bases, with 10 bases sitting between them. Germline V gives CDR1 SNHLY, CDR2 FYNNEI. CDR3 nucleotide sequence: TGTGCCAGCAAGGGGGAAGGTGGCTACACCTTC. Translation: CASKGEGGYTF.

The rearrangement joins TRBV2 to TRBJ2-5; no reliable D call. This CDR3 is 13 amino acids long. Between the trimmed V and J ends, which lost 7 bases and 1 base, there was a span of 10 bases. Germline V gene data show CDR1 as SNHLY and CDR2 as FYNNEI. The CDR3 here is CASTFRLQETQYF. CDR3 nucleotides: TGTGCCAGCACCTTTAGACTCCAAGAGACCCAGTACTTC.

Details on this clone: Other DNA sequences in this sample translate to the same CDR3. The chain has TRBV7-2 and TRBJ2-7; the match to TRBD1 covers 7 bases. The ends lost 1 base at V and 2 bases at J; junction bases unmatched: 5. The CDR3 runs 15 residues. Per the germline V gene, CDR1 is SGHTA and CDR2 is FQGNSA. CDR3 residues: CASSLGRTGAYEQYF. CDR3 in DNA: TGTGCCAGCAGCTTAGGTAGGACAGGTGCCTACGAGCAGTACTTC.

This chain joins TRBV14 and TRBJ2-3, with D unresolved. Trimming stripped 1 base from V and 1 base from J, with 9 bases between. The germline V gene has CDR1 SGHDN and CDR2 FVKESK. This CDR3 has 15 residues. The CDR3 DNA sequence: TGTGCCAGCAGCCAAGCAACCATTCGCACAGATACGCAGTATTTT. This sequence encodes CASSQATIRTDTQYF.